The 21 T cell receptor beta chains given below trace back to one sample, sequenced in a study of blood T cell repertoires in COVID-19. Here immunoSEQ multiplex PCR was the method, and the copy in TCRdb shows in-frame clones only, minus some. The table has roughly 140,000 clones, 76% seen once; the top ten hold 3.7%. Sample: peripheral blood. These receptors all come from an elderly woman with acute or convalescent COVID-19.

V is TRBV6-2 or TRBV6-3 and J is TRBJ2-3, with D uncertain. V shed 0 bases and J shed 2 bases, with 9 bases lying between them. CDR1 and CDR2 from the germline V gene are MNHEY and SVGEGT. The CDR3 is made up of 15 amino acids. The CDR3 here is CASSYSSQNTDTQYF. The CDR3, as DNA: TGTGCCAGCAGTTACTCGTCGCAGAACACAGATACGCAGTATTTT.

The chain recombines TRBV7-6 with TRBJ1-6, with D tentatively TRBD1 (5 bases). There are 18 residues in the CDR3. Germline assignment: CDR1 SGHVS and CDR2 FNYEAQ. Trimming took 0 bases from V and 2 from J, leaving 14 bases between them. CDR3 protein: CASSLAFDSKAYNSPLHF. CDR3 nucleotide sequence: TGTGCCAGCAGCTTAGCATTCGACAGCAAAGCCTATAATTCACCCCTCCACTTT.

The chain recombines TRBV6-5 with TRBJ1-5, with D maybe TRBD1 (6 bases). The CDR3 contains 15 residues. Germline V gene sequence: CDR1 MNHEY, CDR2 SVGAGI. With 3 bases removed from V and 6 bases from J, the gap between germline ends came to 15 bases. CDR3 bases: TGTGCCAGCAGTTATCGTTCAGGGGTAGGTCAGCCCCAGCATTTT. The encoded protein is CASSYRSGVGQPQHF.

This CDR3 reads CASSQDFMTGGASTLNTIYF. The CDR3 DNA reads as TGTGCCAGCAGCCAAGATTTCATGACAGGGGGCGCTTCCACCCTCAACACCATATATTTT. The chain combines TRBV3-1 (or the pseudogene TRBV3-2) with TRBJ1-3, with 10 bases fitting TRBD1. V shed 0 bases, J shed 7 bases, and the junction held 18 bases outside the gene matches. CDR1 is LGHDT and CDR2 is YNNKEL in the germline V gene (reference sequence). The CDR3 length is 20 residues.

This chain uses TRBV9 with TRBJ2-1; D perhaps matches TRBD2 (5 bases). This CDR3 has 15 residues. Germline V gene data show CDR1 as SGDLS and CDR2 as YYNGEE. The germline V and J ends were trimmed by 0 bases and 10 bases, with 17 bases remaining between them. The CDR3 DNA reads as TGTGCCAGCAGCGTAGAAACGTCCCGCTCGGGAGAGCAGTTCTTC. As protein: CASSVETSRSGEQFF. The whole variable domain, remainder taken from reference TRBV9 and TRBJ2-1, is DSGVTQTPKHLITATGQRVTLRCSPRSGDLSVYWYQQSLDQGLQFLIQYYNGEERAKGNILERFSAQQFPDLHSELNLSSLELGDSALYFCASSVETSRSGEQFFGPGTRLTVL.

The chain links TRBV27 to TRBJ2-3; 13 positions agree with TRBD2. The V gene end was trimmed by 5 bases and the J gene end by 5 bases; junction bases not matched to a gene: 10. Per the germline V gene, CDR1 is MNHEY and CDR2 is SMNVEV (reference sequence). The CDR3 is 17 amino acids. The CDR3 DNA sequence: TGTGCCAGCAGTCTCACGGGGACTAGCGGGACCGGAGATACGCAGTATTTT. The encoded protein is CASSLTGTSGTGDTQYF.

This chain connects TRBV18 to TRBJ2-3, with a tentative D call TRBD1 (6 bases). Germline V gene sequence: CDR1 KGHSH, CDR2 LQKENI. With 0 bases removed from V and 6 bases from J, the gap between germline ends came to 7 bases. The CDR3 totals 13 residues. The CDR3 is CASSPPQGDTQYF. The CDR3 bases are TGTGCCAGCTCACCACCTCAGGGGGATACGCAGTATTTT. The complete variable domain, with remaining parts taken from reference TRBV18 and TRBJ2-3, reads NAGVMQNPRHLVRRRGQEARLRCSPMKGHSHVYWYRQLPEEGLKFMVYLQKENIIDESGMPKERFSAEFPKEGPSILRIQQVVRGDSAAYFCASSPPQGDTQYFGPGTRLTVL.

CDR3 residues: CASSGPGSSGPSRDTQYF. For the CDR3, the DNA is TGCGCCAGCAGCGGCCCCGGGAGTTCGGGGCCCAGCCGGGATACGCAGTATTTT. The chain links TRBV5-1 to TRBJ2-3; a weak D match, TRBD2 (6 bases). Per germline, CDR1 SGHRS and CDR2 YFSETQ. Trimming removed 4 bases at V and 6 bases at J, with 27 bases between. This CDR3 is built from 18 residues.

The rearrangement links TRBV4-3 to TRBJ1-2; 8 nucleotides match TRBD1. This CDR3 has 15 residues. After removal of 1 base from V and 5 bases from J, the junction contained 6 bases not matched to a gene. From germline, CDR1 is LGHNA and CDR2 YSLEER. The CDR3 DNA sequence: TGCGCCAGCAGCCAAGGGACAGGGAATAATTATGGCTACACCTTC. Its translation: CASSQGTGNNYGYTF.

The rearrangement joins TRBV7-3 to TRBJ2-7; D gene uncertain. This CDR3 is 12 amino acids long. Germline V lookup: CDR1 SGHTA, CDR2 FQGTGA. V lost 4 bases and J lost 6, with 10 bases in between. CDR3: CASSSPHGEQYF. The CDR3 nucleotides read TGTGCCAGCAGCTCACCCCACGGCGAGCAGTACTTC.

This rearrangement joins TRBV5-4 to TRBJ1-2; 7 nucleotides agree with TRBD1. The germline gives CDR1 SGHNT, CDR2 YYREEE (reference sequence). The CDR3 is 17 residues long. The trim removed 3 bases at V and 0 bases at J, leaving 11 bases unmatched. CDR3 protein: CASSSPGSGTANYGYTF. The CDR3 region has the DNA TGTGCCAGCAGCTCCCCAGGATCGGGGACAGCTAACTATGGCTACACCTTC.

The V call is TRBV5-1, the J call TRBJ1-2; 7 bases fit TRBD1. V lost 0 bases and J lost 2; bases outside the gene matches: 4. The CDR3 sequence is 15 residues long. The V gene's germline CDR1 is SGHRS and CDR2 YFSETQ. CDR3 nucleotide sequence: TGCGCCAGCAGCTTGGACGTGACAGGGAACTATGGCTACACCTTC. This gives the protein CASSLDVTGNYGYTF.

The chain employs TRBV9 and TRBJ1-2; a possible D gene is TRBD1 (6 bases). Trimming pared 0 bases from V and 5 bases from J, leaving 8 bases between. This CDR3 is built from 13 residues. The germline V gene has CDR1 SGDLS and CDR2 YYNGEE. The CDR3 nucleotides read TGTGCCAGCAGCGTAGACAGGGAGTATGGCTACACCTTC. Encoded protein: CASSVDREYGYTF.

V and J are TRBV7-8 and TRBJ1-2; perhaps TRBD1 as D (6 bases). Trimming removed 5 bases from V and 4 bases from J, with 8 bases in between. The CDR3 totals 12 residues. Per the germline V gene, CDR1 is SGHVS and CDR2 is FQNEAQ. CDR3: CASSHRVYGYTF. The CDR3 DNA sequence: TGTGCCAGCAGCCACAGGGTCTATGGCTACACCTTC.

V usage is TRBV19 and J usage is TRBJ2-2; 10 positions match TRBD1. V lost 4 bases, J lost 5 bases, and 7 bases stayed unmatched. Germline V gives CDR1 LNHDA, CDR2 SQIVND (reference sequence). The CDR3 has 16 residues. CDR3 bases: TGTGCCAGTAGTAATACGGGACAGGGGTGGACCGGGGAGCTGTTTTTT. It codes for CASSNTGQGWTGELFF.

The rearrangement uses TRBV4-2 and TRBJ2-3, with TRBD2 as a possible D gene (5 bases). Per germline, CDR1 LGHNA and CDR2 YNFKEQ. V was cut by 0 bases and J by 2 bases, with 12 bases left in between. The CDR3 runs to 16 residues. CDR3 coding DNA: TGTGCCAGCAGCCAAGAGTTTACGCTAGCCACAGATACGCAGTATTTT. Its protein product is CASSQEFTLATDTQYF.

This chain joins TRBV19 and TRBJ1-2, with D tentatively TRBD1 (5 bases). Trimming took 3 bases from V and 8 from J, leaving 13 bases between them. Germline V lookup: CDR1 LNHDA, CDR2 SQIVND (reference sequence). The CDR3 has 13 amino acids. CDR3 coding DNA: TGTGCCAGTAGTATGCGCAGGGAAGGCGGCTACACCTTC. It translates to CASSMRREGGYTF.

The J gene is TRBJ1-5, the V gene TRBV7-8; D might be TRBD1 (6 bases). Between the trimmed V and J ends, which lost 3 bases and 7 bases, there was a span of 19 bases. This CDR3 contains 16 residues. Germline lookup yields CDR1 SGHVS and CDR2 FQNEAQ. The CDR3 nucleotides read TGTGCCAGCAGCTTGGGGGCAACTCATGAGGGGCAGCCCCAGCATTTT. It translates to CASSLGATHEGQPQHF.

The gene calls are TRBV6-5 and TRBJ1-5; D gene ambiguous. The CDR3 runs to 15 residues. Germline CDR1 and CDR2: MNHEY and SVGAGI. Trimming shortened V by 7 bases and J by 2 bases, and 15 bases separated the two germline ends. CDR3 region: CASKSGWIGNQPQHF. The CDR3 DNA reads as TGTGCCAGCAAGTCGGGATGGATTGGCAATCAGCCCCAGCATTTT.

The CDR3: CATSRDKTRGSYEQYF. The CDR3 bases are TGTGCCACCAGCAGAGACAAAACAAGGGGGTCCTACGAGCAGTACTTC. The V and J genes are TRBV15 and TRBJ2-7, with a possible D match to TRBD1 (6 bases). This CDR3 is built from 16 residues. V was trimmed by 0 bases and J by 1 base, leaving 13 bases between them. The germline CDR1 and CDR2 sequences are LNHNV and YYDKDF (reference sequence).

The chain uses TRBV3-1 (or the pseudogene TRBV3-2) and TRBJ1-1; tentative D call: TRBD1 (6 bases). Germline V CDR1 and CDR2: LGHDT, YNNKEL (reference sequence). This CDR3 comprises 14 residues. V lost 8 bases, J lost 4 bases, and 17 bases lay in between. For the CDR3, the DNA is TGTGCCAGCCATCGTGGTCAGGGGAGCACTGAAGCTTTCTTT. Protein: CASHRGQGSTEAFF.